A selection of T cell receptor beta chains follows, all from one sample in a study of blood T cells in healthy people across ages. TCRdb fed the 5' RACE reads into MiXCR, producing one record per CDR3 protein. The sample yields 850,000 to 1,100,000 distinct CDR3 sequences, more than 30% seen once. Sequenced: blood. Receptor source: a man aged 18 to 29 in good health. Both conserved end residues are part of each CDR3. Each record gives: V gene, clone size, D gene, J gene, CDR3 protein, CDR3 DNA. D genes are given only for firm matches. For some rows the clone size is stated as once, few or many, or as a class when expanded; others skip it.

V: TRBV12-3/TRBV12-4; size: -; D: TRBD1; J: TRBJ1-2; CDR3: CASSFGTGERYTF; DNA: TGTGCCAGCAGTTTTGGGACAGGGGAACGCTACACCTTC
V: TRBV9; size: few; D: -; J: TRBJ1-4; CDR3: CASSVGSANEKLFF; DNA: TGTGCCAGCAGCGTGGGGTCGGCTAATGAAAAACTGTTTTTT
V: TRBV20-1; size: once; D: TRBD1; J: TRBJ1-5; CDR3: CSARPTHYDREVQPQHF; DNA: TGCAGTGCTAGACCCACACACTACGACAGGGAGGTTCAGCCCCAGCATTTT
V: TRBV6-2/TRBV6-3; size: few; D: TRBD1; J: TRBJ1-5; CDR3: CASRPDRYNQPQHF; DNA: TGTGCCAGCAGACCGGACAGGTACAATCAGCCCCAGCATTTT
V: TRBV2; size: -; D: TRBD1; J: TRBJ2-1; CDR3: CASKDRVDEQFF; DNA: TGTGCCAGCAAGGACAGGGTCGACGAGCAGTTCTTC
V: TRBV2; size: -; D: -; J: TRBJ2-1; CDR3: CAGSPDLGGNEQFF; DNA: TGTGCCGGCAGTCCGGACCTGGGGGGCAATGAGCAGTTCTTC
V: TRBV15; size: -; D: -; J: TRBJ2-1; CDR3: CATSRDWGGLLGEQFF; DNA: TGTGCCACCAGCAGAGATTGGGGGGGCTTGTTGGGTGAGCAGTTCTTC
V: TRBV5-1; size: few; D: TRBD2; J: TRBJ2-4; CDR3: CASSRTSGNVNIQYF; DNA: TGCGCCAGCAGCCGGACTAGCGGGAATGTGAACATTCAGTACTTC
V: TRBV27; size: -; D: -; J: TRBJ2-1; CDR3: CASSLTMVNKYNEQFF; DNA: TGTGCCAGCAGTTTAACGATGGTAAATAAGTACAATGAGCAGTTCTTC
V: TRBV9; size: -; D: -; J: TRBJ2-3; CDR3: CASSPHPRITTTDTQYF; DNA: TGTGCCAGCAGCCCCCACCCCCGGATCACCACAACAGATACGCAGTATTTT
V: TRBV7-2; size: few; D: -; J: TRBJ2-6; CDR3: CASSLDRDSGANVLTF; DNA: TGTGCCAGCAGCTTAGACAGGGACTCTGGGGCCAACGTCCTGACTTTC
V: TRBV27; size: few; D: TRBD1; J: TRBJ1-2; CDR3: CASSKRTGYYGYTF; DNA: TGTGCCAGCAGTAAACGGACAGGTTACTATGGCTACACCTTC
V: TRBV2; size: -; D: -; J: TRBJ1-2; CDR3: CASSEGSDGHYGYTF; DNA: TGTGCCAGCAGTGAAGGATCGGACGGGCACTATGGCTACACCTTC
V: TRBV7-2; size: few; D: -; J: TRBJ1-2; CDR3: CASSPHRLENYGYTF; DNA: TGTGCCAGCAGCCCCCACAGGCTCGAGAACTATGGCTACACCTTC